Listed below are T cell receptor beta chains from one sample, sequenced in a study of response to subunit inactivated influenza vaccine. TCRdb passed the RT-PCR reads through MiXCR, listing each CDR3 protein once. The sample shows about 190,000 distinct CDR3 sequences, approximately 14% of them seen only once. The material sequenced was CD8+ T cells sorted from PBMCs, taken approximately 5 days after vaccination. These receptors all stem from a man in his forties or fifties who received an inactivated influenza vaccine. Both conserved end residues are part of each CDR3. Each record gives: V gene, J gene, clone size, D gene, CDR3 DNA, CDR3 protein. The D gene is left open where the match is weak. Not all rows give a size; the values are once, few, many and, for expanded clones, a class.

v_call: TRBV4-1; j_call: TRBJ2-7; clone_size: NA; d_call: NA; cdr3_nt: TGCGCCAGCAGCGAAGGGGTAGCCTACGAGCAGTACTTC; cdr3_aa: CASSEGVAYEQYF
v_call: TRBV4-2; j_call: TRBJ2-7; clone_size: NA; d_call: NA; cdr3_nt: TGTGCCAGCAGCCAAGAAGGTACAGCCCCCTACGAGCAGTACTTC; cdr3_aa: CASSQEGTAPYEQYF
v_call: TRBV4-3; j_call: TRBJ2-2; clone_size: many; d_call: NA; cdr3_nt: TGCGCCAGCAGCCAAGATTACGCACAGAACACCGGGGAGCTGTTTTTT; cdr3_aa: CASSQDYAQNTGELFF
v_call: TRBV12-3/TRBV12-4; j_call: TRBJ2-2; clone_size: NA; d_call: NA; cdr3_nt: TGTGCCAGCAGTACAACGTGGGAGCTGTTTTTT; cdr3_aa: CASSTTWELFF
v_call: TRBV4-1; j_call: TRBJ2-7; clone_size: NA; d_call: TRBD2; cdr3_nt: TGCGCCAGCAGCCAAGAAGCGAGCGGGACCTACGAGCAGTACTTC; cdr3_aa: CASSQEASGTYEQYF
v_call: TRBV28; j_call: TRBJ2-1; clone_size: few; d_call: TRBD2; cdr3_nt: TGTGCCAGCAGTCCAGGACTAGCGGGCCCCCGGTTGGACAATGAGCAGTTCTTC; cdr3_aa: CASSPGLAGPRLDNEQFF
v_call: TRBV12-3/TRBV12-4; j_call: TRBJ2-3; clone_size: few; d_call: NA; cdr3_nt: TGTGCCAGCAGTCCAAGGGGGGGAGATACGCAGTATTTT; cdr3_aa: CASSPRGGDTQYF
v_call: TRBV4-2; j_call: TRBJ1-4; clone_size: few; d_call: TRBD1; cdr3_nt: TGTGCCAGCAGCCAAGAAGAAGGACAGGGTGATGAAAAACTGTTTTTT; cdr3_aa: CASSQEEGQGDEKLFF
v_call: TRBV27; j_call: TRBJ2-1; clone_size: few; d_call: TRBD1; cdr3_nt: TGTGCCAGCAGTCCTACCGGGACAGGGTACGAGCAGTTCTTC; cdr3_aa: CASSPTGTGYEQFF
v_call: TRBV5-1; j_call: TRBJ1-4; clone_size: few; d_call: NA; cdr3_nt: TGCGCCAGCAGCTTGGACTGGGCAGGGCCAAATGAAAAACTGTTTTTT; cdr3_aa: CASSLDWAGPNEKLFF
v_call: TRBV12-3/TRBV12-4; j_call: TRBJ2-5; clone_size: many; d_call: NA; cdr3_nt: TGTGCCAGCAGTTTAGTGGGCAGGGTAGAGACCCAGTACTTC; cdr3_aa: CASSLVGRVETQYF
v_call: TRBV7-8; j_call: TRBJ2-7; clone_size: few; d_call: NA; cdr3_nt: TGTGCCAGCAGCTCCGCCTCGGGACCTTCCTACGAGCAGTACTTC; cdr3_aa: CASSSASGPSYEQYF
v_call: TRBV6-2/TRBV6-3; j_call: TRBJ2-5; clone_size: few; d_call: TRBD2; cdr3_nt: TGTGCCAGCAGTTACGCTAGCGGGATGGAGACCCAGTACTTC; cdr3_aa: CASSYASGMETQYF
v_call: TRBV14; j_call: TRBJ2-1; clone_size: many; d_call: TRBD2; cdr3_nt: TGTGCCAGCAGCCTGACTAGCGGGAGTCTAAATGAGCAGTTCTTC; cdr3_aa: CASSLTSGSLNEQFF
v_call: TRBV4-3; j_call: TRBJ1-2; clone_size: NA; d_call: TRBD1; cdr3_nt: TGCGCCAGCAGCCAAGGACAGGGTTCGGGCTACACCTTC; cdr3_aa: CASSQGQGSGYTF
v_call: TRBV5-1; j_call: TRBJ1-1; clone_size: few; d_call: TRBD1; cdr3_nt: TGCGCCAGCAGCGGGACAGCTATTGAAGCTTTCTTT; cdr3_aa: CASSGTAIEAFF
v_call: TRBV7-9; j_call: TRBJ2-7; clone_size: NA; d_call: TRBD1; cdr3_nt: TGTGCCAGCAGCTTCGAGGACAGGTGGGGCGAGCAGTACTTC; cdr3_aa: CASSFEDRWGEQYF
v_call: TRBV28; j_call: TRBJ2-7; clone_size: NA; d_call: NA; cdr3_nt: TGTGCCAGTCGGACGGACTCATCCTACGAGCAGTACTTC; cdr3_aa: CASRTDSSYEQYF
v_call: TRBV12-3/TRBV12-4; j_call: TRBJ2-3; clone_size: few; d_call: TRBD1; cdr3_nt: TGTGCCAGCAGTCTAGACAGGGGAGGCACAGATACGCAGTATTTT; cdr3_aa: CASSLDRGGTDTQYF
v_call: TRBV15; j_call: TRBJ2-7; clone_size: NA; d_call: NA; cdr3_nt: TGTGCCACCAGCAGAGATTCACAGACCTACGAGCAGTACTTC; cdr3_aa: CATSRDSQTYEQYF
v_call: TRBV7-8; j_call: TRBJ2-7; clone_size: many; d_call: TRBD1; cdr3_nt: TGTGCCAGCAGCCTACTAAACCGGGACAGCAGGGTAAACGAGCAGTACTTC; cdr3_aa: CASSLLNRDSRVNEQYF
v_call: TRBV18; j_call: TRBJ2-1; clone_size: NA; d_call: NA; cdr3_nt: TGTGCCAGCTCACCACCTAGCGGTTCCTACAATGAGCAGTTCTTC; cdr3_aa: CASSPPSGSYNEQFF
v_call: TRBV20-1; j_call: TRBJ2-1; clone_size: few; d_call: TRBD2; cdr3_nt: TGCAGTGCTAGAGATGGGCTAGCGGGAGTTCTCCCGTACAATGAGCAGTTCTTC; cdr3_aa: CSARDGLAGVLPYNEQFF
v_call: TRBV6-1; j_call: TRBJ1-3; clone_size: NA; d_call: NA; cdr3_nt: TGTGCCAGCAGGCTAGGAAACACCATATATTTT; cdr3_aa: CASRLGNTIYF
v_call: TRBV27; j_call: TRBJ2-1; clone_size: NA; d_call: TRBD2; cdr3_nt: TGTGCCAGCAGTCCTGGTGTAGCGGGAGGGTACAATGAGCAGTTCTTC; cdr3_aa: CASSPGVAGGYNEQFF
v_call: TRBV5-1; j_call: TRBJ2-1; clone_size: NA; d_call: TRBD2; cdr3_nt: TGCGCCAGCACCTTGCTTGGGGGGGTAGAATCCTACAATGAGCAGTTCTTC; cdr3_aa: CASTLLGGVESYNEQFF
v_call: TRBV6-5; j_call: TRBJ2-7; clone_size: few; d_call: NA; cdr3_nt: TGTGCCAGCAGTTATACCGAGCGGGACGAGCAGTACTTC; cdr3_aa: CASSYTERDEQYF
v_call: TRBV12-3/TRBV12-4; j_call: TRBJ1-1; clone_size: few; d_call: NA; cdr3_nt: TGTGCCAGCAGTTTAGGGTGGTCCACTGAAGCTTTCTTT; cdr3_aa: CASSLGWSTEAFF
v_call: TRBV27; j_call: TRBJ2-1; clone_size: few; d_call: TRBD2; cdr3_nt: TGTGCCAGCAACCCCTCTGGGACTAGTCCGCCCAATGAGCAGTTCTTC; cdr3_aa: CASNPSGTSPPNEQFF
v_call: TRBV28; j_call: TRBJ2-7; clone_size: many; d_call: TRBD1; cdr3_nt: TGTGCCAGCAGTTTGCCGGGACAGGTTTACGAGCAGTACTTC; cdr3_aa: CASSLPGQVYEQYF
v_call: TRBV7-9; j_call: TRBJ2-7; clone_size: NA; d_call: TRBD2; cdr3_nt: TGTGCCAGCAGCTTCGGACTAGGGGATCCCTACGAGCAGTACTTC; cdr3_aa: CASSFGLGDPYEQYF
v_call: TRBV20-1; j_call: TRBJ2-1; clone_size: NA; d_call: NA; cdr3_nt: TGCAGTGCTAGACCCCGGCAGTCTAGCGAAGTTTGGAATGAGCAGTTCTTC; cdr3_aa: CSARPRQSSEVWNEQFF
v_call: TRBV11-1; j_call: TRBJ2-2; clone_size: NA; d_call: TRBD2; cdr3_nt: TGTGCCAGCAGCTTAGGGGTTTCGGCTAGCGGGGGCCGCACCGGGGAGCTGTTTTTT; cdr3_aa: CASSLGVSASGGRTGELFF
v_call: TRBV12-3/TRBV12-4; j_call: TRBJ1-3; clone_size: many; d_call: NA; cdr3_nt: TGTGCCAGCAGTTTTACAGTATTTTCCGGAAACACCATATATTTT; cdr3_aa: CASSFTVFSGNTIYF
v_call: TRBV6-6; j_call: TRBJ1-4; clone_size: NA; d_call: NA; cdr3_nt: TGTGCCAGCACTATTTCCCCGAATGAAAAACTGTTTTTT; cdr3_aa: CASTISPNEKLFF
v_call: TRBV20-1; j_call: TRBJ2-1; clone_size: NA; d_call: NA; cdr3_nt: TGCAGTGCCGAGGAAATAGCGGGGGGACAGGGGAATGAGCAGTTCTTC; cdr3_aa: CSAEEIAGGQGNEQFF
v_call: TRBV20-1; j_call: TRBJ2-2; clone_size: NA; d_call: TRBD1; cdr3_nt: TGCAGTGCTAGAGGGACAGGGAGAATTGCCGGGGAGCTGTTTTTT; cdr3_aa: CSARGTGRIAGELFF
v_call: TRBV9; j_call: TRBJ1-1; clone_size: many; d_call: TRBD1; cdr3_nt: TGTGCCAGCAGCGTAGCGGGGACAGGGAGCACTGAAGCTTTCTTT; cdr3_aa: CASSVAGTGSTEAFF
v_call: TRBV4-1; j_call: TRBJ1-1; clone_size: NA; d_call: NA; cdr3_nt: TGCGCCAGCAGCCAAGTGGGAGAGGCTACTGAAGCTTTCTTT; cdr3_aa: CASSQVGEATEAFF
v_call: TRBV2; j_call: TRBJ2-1; clone_size: few; d_call: NA; cdr3_nt: TGTGCCAGCAGTGGTGGAGCTTACAATGAGCAGTTCTTC; cdr3_aa: CASSGGAYNEQFF
v_call: TRBV5-1; j_call: TRBJ2-7; clone_size: many; d_call: NA; cdr3_nt: TGCGCCAGCAGCTTGAGAAATGGAGGACAGATAACTTACGAGCAGTACTTC; cdr3_aa: CASSLRNGGQITYEQYF
v_call: TRBV6-5; j_call: TRBJ2-1; clone_size: NA; d_call: TRBD1; cdr3_nt: TGTGCCAGCAGTTACACGTACCGGACAGGGGACAGCTACAATGAGCAGTTCTTC; cdr3_aa: CASSYTYRTGDSYNEQFF
v_call: TRBV7-7; j_call: TRBJ2-5; clone_size: NA; d_call: NA; cdr3_nt: TGTGCTAGCAGCTTTTTCCCCGAGGGGCAGGGGAAACCCCTAGGGCTTAAAGAGACCCAGTACTTC; cdr3_aa: CASSFFPEGQGKPLGLKETQYF
v_call: TRBV5-1; j_call: TRBJ2-4; clone_size: NA; d_call: TRBD2; cdr3_nt: TGCGCCAGCAGCTTGGTTGGGACTAGCGGTCTCAAAAACATTCAGTACTTC; cdr3_aa: CASSLVGTSGLKNIQYF
v_call: TRBV18; j_call: TRBJ2-1; clone_size: few; d_call: NA; cdr3_nt: TGTGCCAGCTCACCACGCGTGGGAGAGGAGGAAAATGAGCAGTTCTTC; cdr3_aa: CASSPRVGEEENEQFF
v_call: TRBV6-5; j_call: TRBJ1-1; clone_size: many; d_call: NA; cdr3_nt: TGTGCCAGCAGTTACTCTGGGGGCCGAGGAACTGAAGCTTTCTTT; cdr3_aa: CASSYSGGRGTEAFF
v_call: TRBV4-3; j_call: TRBJ1-3; clone_size: NA; d_call: NA; cdr3_nt: TGCGCCAGCAGCCAAGATGGCAGCACCTCTGGAAACACCATATATTTT; cdr3_aa: CASSQDGSTSGNTIYF
v_call: TRBV28; j_call: TRBJ2-6; clone_size: few; d_call: NA; cdr3_nt: TGTGCCAGCAGTTTAACACGTCTGGGGGCCAACGTCCTGACTTTC; cdr3_aa: CASSLTRLGANVLTF
v_call: TRBV20-1; j_call: TRBJ2-7; clone_size: few; d_call: TRBD2; cdr3_nt: TGCAGTGCTAGAGTTCCCCCAGCGGGAGGGTACGAGCAGTACTTC; cdr3_aa: CSARVPPAGGYEQYF
v_call: TRBV12-3/TRBV12-4; j_call: TRBJ2-2; clone_size: few; d_call: TRBD1; cdr3_nt: TGTGCCAGCAGTTTAGGGACAGGGAGGCCCACCGGGGAGCTGTTTTTT; cdr3_aa: CASSLGTGRPTGELFF
v_call: TRBV5-6; j_call: TRBJ2-5; clone_size: NA; d_call: TRBD1; cdr3_nt: TGTGCCAGCAGCTCGACAGGGGAGACGACCCAGTACTTC; cdr3_aa: CASSSTGETTQYF
v_call: TRBV20-1; j_call: TRBJ2-2; clone_size: few; d_call: NA; cdr3_nt: TGCAGTGCTAAGGTGGTCCGGGAGCTGTTTTTT; cdr3_aa: CSAKVVRELFF
v_call: TRBV5-6; j_call: TRBJ1-1; clone_size: NA; d_call: NA; cdr3_nt: TGTGCCAGCAGCTTAATACAGCTGAACACTGAAGCTTTCTTT; cdr3_aa: CASSLIQLNTEAFF
v_call: TRBV4-2; j_call: TRBJ2-3; clone_size: many; d_call: NA; cdr3_nt: TGTGCCAGCAGCCAAGTGACAGGAAACACAGATACGCAGTATTTT; cdr3_aa: CASSQVTGNTDTQYF
v_call: TRBV5-6; j_call: TRBJ2-1; clone_size: few; d_call: NA; cdr3_nt: TGTGCCAGCAGCTCTAAAGACCGGATCGAGCAGTTCTTC; cdr3_aa: CASSSKDRIEQFF